This entry lists 6 T cell receptor beta chains sequenced from one sample in a study of identical twins. TCRdb re-derived calls from the 5' RACE reads in MiXCR, one entry per CDR3 protein. Here the sample spans 210,000 or so distinct CDR3 sequences, approximately 15% being singletons. This sample also appeared in a second study, on T cells expressing NK-cell markers.

Sequencing was done on a sample of CD8+ T cells sorted from blood. These receptors originate from a woman between 18 and 29 years old in good health.

The chain is built from TRBV27 and TRBJ1-2, with a tentative D call TRBD1 (5 bases). This CDR3 is 13 amino acids long. In germline, CDR1 is MNHEY, CDR2 SMNVEV (reference sequence). Trimming left V 2 bases short and J 5 bases short, with 9 bases between. The CDR3 region is CASSLGRAYGYTF. The DNA of the CDR3 is TGTGCCAGCAGTTTAGGCAGGGCTTATGGCTACACCTTC.

This clonotype was observed a handful of times. The genes are TRBV6-2 or TRBV6-3 and TRBJ2-3, with D unresolved. The CDR3 runs to 10 residues. Trimming stripped 6 bases from V and 6 bases from J, with 4 bases between. Germline V gene data show CDR1 as MNHEY and CDR2 as SVGEGT. CDR3 protein: CASRKDTQYF. The CDR3 nucleotides read TGTGCCAGCAGGAAGGATACGCAGTATTTT.

This clonotype has only a few counts. The chain recombines TRBV10-3 with TRBJ2-7, with TRBD1 identical over 9 bases. The CDR3 consists of 13 residues. V gave up 5 bases and J gave up 4 bases; unmatched junction bases: 3. Germline V gene lookup returns CDR1 ENHRY and CDR2 SYGVKD. The DNA of the CDR3 is TGTGCCATCAGTTCGGGGACAGGGTACGAGCAGTACTTC. Its translation is CAISSGTGYEQYF.

The rearrangement links TRBV12-3 or TRBV12-4 to TRBJ2-2, with unresolved D. The CDR3 runs to 11 residues. The ends were cut back, 10 bases at V and 0 bases at J, with 3 bases in the middle. CDR3 nucleotide sequence: TGTGCCATCTCGAACACCGGGGAGCTGTTTTTT. The encoded protein is CAISNTGELFF.

This clonotype came up a few times. The chain joins TRBV5-5 to TRBJ1-1; no reliable D call. Germline V lookup: CDR1 SGHKS, CDR2 YYEKEE (reference sequence). V was trimmed by 4 bases and J by 0 bases, leaving 13 bases between them. The CDR3 consists of 15 residues. The CDR3 bases are TGTGCCAGCAGCCCATGGACCGACTTGAACACTGAAGCTTTCTTT. It encodes CASSPWTDLNTEAFF.

This clonotype was recorded many times. The chain uses TRBV6-5 and TRBJ2-5; D perhaps matches TRBD2 (5 bases). The CDR3 contains 10 residues. Trimming took 8 bases from V and 5 from J, leaving 6 bases between them. From germline, CDR1 is MNHEY and CDR2 SVGAGI. CDR3 protein: CASGEETQYF. The CDR3 bases are TGTGCCAGCGGGGAGGAGACCCAGTACTTC.